Following are 13 T cell receptor beta chains from one sample sequenced in a study of a mutant IDH1 vaccine in newly diagnosed glioma. Antigen specificity for these receptors is unknown. The method was immunoSEQ multiplex PCR; TCRdb's version includes in-frame clones alone and lacks a portion of them. The table lists 24,000 or so clones, roughly 80% of them singletons. The time point was: week 47, end of study. A 20-mer mutant IDH1 peptide at 300 ug was injected subcutaneously with topical imiquimod. The sequenced sample was PBMCs, obtained from a glioma patient whose treatment included an IDH1 peptide vaccine. These TCRs come from a man between 35 and 55 years old with glioma.

V usage is TRBV5-1 and J usage is TRBJ2-5; TRBD1 might be the D (6 bases). The CDR3 length is 15 residues. Germline CDR1 is SGHRS and CDR2 is YFSETQ. V lost 4 bases and J lost 1, with 14 bases in between. The CDR3: CASSPATGPQETQYF. The CDR3 region has the DNA TGCGCCAGCAGCCCTGCTACAGGGCCCCAAGAGACCCAGTACTTC.

The rearrangement links TRBV5-1 to TRBJ2-7, with unresolved D. The CDR3 is 11 amino acids. The V end lost 3 bases, the J end lost 0 bases, and 1 base lay between the germline ends. Germline V gives CDR1 SGHRS, CDR2 YFSETQ. In nucleotides, the CDR3 is TGCGCCAGCAGCTCCTCCTACGAGCAGTACTTC. This codes for CASSSSYEQYF. Based on the CDR3 plus reference TRBV5-1 and TRBJ2-7, the full variable domain is KAGVTQTPRYLIKTRGQQVTLSCSPISGHRSVSWYQQTPGQGLQFLFEYFSETQRNKGNFPGRFSGRQFSNSRSEMNVSTLELGDSALYLCASSSSYEQYFGPGTRLTVT.

The V gene is TRBV13, the J gene TRBJ1-1; a weak D match, TRBD1 (6 bases). The CDR3 length is 14 residues. Germline assignment: CDR1 PRHDT and CDR2 FYEKMQ (reference sequence). The V end was cut by 3 bases, the J end by 4 bases, with 12 bases between. CDR3 in amino acids: CASSLNRVTTEAFF. The CDR3 bases are TGTGCCAGCAGCTTGAACAGGGTTACCACTGAAGCTTTCTTT. The whole variable domain, remainder taken from reference TRBV13 and TRBJ1-1, is AAGVIQSPRHLIKEKRETATLKCYPIPRHDTVYWYQQGPGQDPQFLISFYEKMQSDKGSIPDRFSAQQFSDYHSELNMSSLELGDSALYFCASSLNRVTTEAFFGQGTRLTVV.

The chain couples TRBV7-9 to TRBJ2-3, with D perhaps assigned TRBD1 or TRBD2 (5 bases each). This CDR3 region has 12 residues. V was clipped by 8 bases and J by 6 bases, with 12 bases between them. CDR1 is SEHNR, CDR2 FQNEAQ, per germline (reference sequence). The CDR3 DNA follows: TGTGCCAGCGGACGGGGCGATGATACGCAGTATTTT. This gives the protein CASGRGDDTQYF.

A remark on this clone: The same CDR3 can be traced to other DNA sequences in this sample. The chain couples TRBV20-1 to TRBJ1-5; D unresolved. Deletions cut 3 bases from V and 7 bases from J, with 7 bases between. Looked up from germline, CDR1 is DFQATT and CDR2 is SNEGSKA (reference sequence). CDR3 length equals 11 residues. CDR3 sequence (DNA): TGCAGTGCTAGCAACGACCAGCCCCAGCATTTT. This translates into CSASNDQPQHF.

The CDR3 DNA is TGTGCCAGCAGCTTCGGGAACACTGAAGCTTTCTTT. Amino acid sequence: CASSFGNTEAFF. The chain combines TRBV7-2 with TRBJ1-1; D is undetermined. There are 12 residues in the CDR3. Trimming cost V 3 bases and J 1 base, with 3 bases left between them. Germline CDR1 is SGHTA and CDR2 is FQGNSA.

The rearrangement links TRBV4-2 to TRBJ2-4; 11 bases agree with TRBD2. The CDR3 runs 20 residues. The V gene end was trimmed by 4 bases and the J gene end by 1 base; junction bases not matched to a gene: 15. Germline V gene lookup returns CDR1 LGHNA and CDR2 YNFKEQ. The CDR3 sequence is CASSLLGTSGNLGAKNIQYF. The CDR3 DNA reads as TGTGCCAGCAGCCTCCTCGGGACTAGCGGAAATCTAGGGGCCAAAAACATTCAGTACTTC.

The chain carries TRBV18 and TRBJ2-6; D is unresolved. In germline, CDR1 is KGHSH, CDR2 LQKENI. Trimming took 9 bases from V and 0 from J, leaving 21 bases between them. The CDR3 runs to 18 residues. CDR3 amino acids: CASSLGSLNPSGANVLTF. The CDR3 coding sequence is TGTGCCAGTTCCTTAGGGTCGCTAAACCCCTCTGGGGCCAACGTCCTGACTTTC. The whole variable domain, filled in from reference TRBV18 and TRBJ2-6, reads NAGVMQNPRHLVRRRGQEARLRCSPMKGHSHVYWYRQLPEEGLKFMVYLQKENIIDESGMPKERFSAEFPKEGPSILRIQQVVRGDSAAYFCASSLGSLNPSGANVLTFGAGSRLTVL.

V is TRBV7-2 and J is TRBJ1-5; D gene uncertain. The CDR3 length is 14 residues. Trimming removed 5 bases at V and 5 bases at J, with 13 bases between. The germline V gene has CDR1 SGHTA and CDR2 FQGNSA. The CDR3 coding sequence is TGTGCCAGCAGCCCTAATAGACTCGATCAGCCCCAGCATTTT. Translation gives CASSPNRLDQPQHF.

V gene TRBV11-2 combines with J gene TRBJ1-2; D gene uncertain. With 1 base removed from V and 8 bases from J, the gap between germline ends came to 8 bases. There are 12 residues in the CDR3. Germline lookup yields CDR1 SGHAT and CDR2 FQNNGV. The CDR3 bases are TGTGCCAGCAGCTTAGTAGGGAGAGGCTACACCTTC. Translating gives CASSLVGRGYTF.

The chain joins TRBV15 to TRBJ1-4; possible D gene TRBD1, 6 bases. Trimming stripped 3 bases from V and 10 bases from J, with 12 bases between. Per the germline V gene, CDR1 is LNHNV and CDR2 is YYDKDF (reference sequence). CDR3 length equals 13 residues. CDR3 bases: TGTGCCACCAGCAGGGCCTCCAGGGGAAAACTGTTTTTT. It encodes CATSRASRGKLFF.

The chain has TRBV6-6 and TRBJ2-3; D unclear. Germline loops: CDR1 MNHNY, CDR2 SVGAGI (reference sequence). The CDR3 has 13 residues. V was cut by 2 bases and J by 7 bases, with 10 bases left in between. CDR3 loop: CASSYALRNTQYF. In nucleotides, the CDR3 is TGTGCCAGCAGTTACGCACTGCGGAATACGCAGTATTTT.

V usage is TRBV7-9 and J usage is TRBJ2-7; D gene unclear. Germline CDR1 SEHNR, CDR2 FQNEAQ (reference sequence). V was clipped by 8 bases and J by 3 bases, with 11 bases between them. The CDR3 contains 12 residues. The CDR3 DNA is TGTGCCAGCTCGGGCGATCACTACGAGCAGTACTTC. The encoded protein is CASSGDHYEQYF.